This TCR beta chain is drawn from a study of shared clonotypes between healthy human individuals. This CDR3 contains 17 residues. V was pared by 0 bases and J by 3 bases, with 17 bases between. Germline CDR1 is MNHEY and CDR2 is SMNVEV (reference sequence). Sorted-subset replicate PCRs used about 180 ng DNA, approximately 33,000 T cell genomes. TCRdb's table, derived via immunoSEQ multiplex PCR, lists solely in-frame clones and lacks some. The sample shows about 2.3 million clones, about 92% of them seen only once. The chain couples TRBV27 to TRBJ1-1; D is uncertain. Sequencing was done on a sample of naive CD4+ T cells from PBMCs. Subset indicated: CD45RA+ positively selected. This receptor was taken from a man between 18 and 29 years old in good health. Some clones in this sample may be carry-over from other donors' samples. The CDR3 DNA is TGTGCCAGCAGTTTATCGCGGGTTGGTAGGGCTGACACTGAAGCTTTCTTT. As protein: CASSLSRVGRADTEAFF.